A selection of T cell receptor beta chains follows, all from one sample in a study of T cell responses to AZD1222 COVID-19 vaccine. The assay was immunoSEQ multiplex PCR, and TCRdb's table has in-frame clones only and misses some. The profile covers some 96,000 clones, with around 87% appearing a single time and around 3.8% taken by the ten largest. The source material was peripheral blood, sampled on day 0 of MenACWY control vaccination. These receptors were collected from an adult in good health. Both conserved end residues are part of each CDR3. The order of the fields is clone size, D gene, J gene, V gene, CDR3 DNA, CDR3 protein. The D gene is left open where the match is weak. For some rows the clone size is stated as once, few or many, or as a class when expanded; others skip it.

NA,NA,TRBJ2-1,TRBV11-2,TGTGCCAGCAGCTTCGGGACTGCGAGCAATGAGCAGTTCTTC,CASSFGTASNEQFF
NA,TRBD2,TRBJ2-3,TRBV24-1,TGTGCCACCAGTGATCCGGGACTAGCATCCGATACGCAGTATTTT,CATSDPGLASDTQYF
few,TRBD1,TRBJ1-3,TRBV28,TGTGCCAGTAGGACAGGGAGCTCTGGAAACACCATATATTTT,CASRTGSSGNTIYF
few,NA,TRBJ1-4,TRBV5-5,TGTGCCAGCAGCTTTGGGGGTGTGGGGGCGGCTGAAAAACTGTTTTTT,CASSFGGVGAAEKLFF
NA,TRBD1,TRBJ2-2,TRBV7-2,TGTGCCAGCAGCTTAGTAGGGGGCGGAGGTGGGGAGCTGTTTTTT,CASSLVGGGGGELFF
NA,TRBD1,TRBJ1-1,TRBV19,TGTGCCAGTAGTATAGATCCCTGGACAGGGGGGAGCACTGAAGCTTTCTTT,CASSIDPWTGGSTEAFF
NA,NA,TRBJ1-6,TRBV19,TGTGCCAGTAGTAGTGACGGAGCTCATTCACCCCTCCACTTT,CASSSDGAHSPLHF
NA,TRBD2,TRBJ2-2,TRBV9,TGTGCCAGCAGCCCCCGGGGGGGTGGGCTAGCTTCGGCCGGGGAGCTGTTTTTT,CASSPRGGGLASAGELFF
NA,NA,TRBJ2-3,TRBV7-7,TGTGCCAGCAGCCCACAGTATAGCACAGATACGCAGTATTTT,CASSPQYSTDTQYF
NA,NA,TRBJ1-1,TRBV29-1,TGCAGCGTTGCGAAGGGAGGGGACACTGAAGCTTTCTTT,CSVAKGGDTEAFF
NA,TRBD2,TRBJ2-1,TRBV6-5,TGTGCCAGCAGTTATAACGGCGGGAGTACCTACAATGAGCAGTTCTTC,CASSYNGGSTYNEQFF
NA,TRBD1,TRBJ2-7,TRBV9,TGTGCCAGCGGTGCGGGGTCGGCAGGGGGCAATAACTACTACGAGCAGTACTTC,CASGAGSAGGNNYYEQYF
NA,NA,TRBJ1-2,TRBV6-2/TRBV6-3,TGTGCCAGCAGTTACTTCCTTGATGGCTACACCTTC,CASSYFLDGYTF
NA,NA,TRBJ1-2,TRBV6-2/TRBV6-3,TGTGCCAGCAGTCAAAATCACTATGGCTACACCTTC,CASSQNHYGYTF
NA,NA,TRBJ1-6,TRBV5-8,TGTGCCAGCAGCTTGAAAGCGGGTCTCTATAATTCACCCCTCCACTTT,CASSLKAGLYNSPLHF
once,NA,TRBJ1-1,TRBV9,TGTGCCAGCAGCGTAGACGGGGGCAACACTGAAGCTTTCTTT,CASSVDGGNTEAFF
NA,NA,TRBJ2-1,TRBV9,TGTGCCAGCAGCCAGACTACTTTCGGGGAGCAGTTCTTC,CASSQTTFGEQFF
NA,NA,TRBJ2-1,TRBV15,TGTGCCACCAGCCAGATGAAGGCCCTCAGCCGGTTCTTC,CATSQMKALSRFF
NA,NA,TRBJ1-4,TRBV28,TGTGCCAGCAGTTTGCCGCCCGGTAGATCTAATGAAAAACTGTTTTTT,CASSLPPGRSNEKLFF
NA,NA,TRBJ1-4,TRBV2,TGTGCCAGCAAGTTCGAGCGGGGCGCCGGTGAAAAACTGTTTTTT,CASKFERGAGEKLFF
NA,NA,TRBJ2-7,TRBV11-2,TGTGCCAGCAGCTGGGGACATCGCGAGCAGTACTTC,CASSWGHREQYF
NA,NA,TRBJ2-7,TRBV3-1/TRBV3-2,TGTGCCAGCAGCCAAGATGATAAGCTCCCCTCCTACGAGCAGTACTTC,CASSQDDKLPSYEQYF
NA,TRBD1,TRBJ2-7,TRBV6-1,TGTGCCAGCAGTGAAGCTCAGGGGGCTCGAGAGCAGTACTTC,CASSEAQGAREQYF
NA,TRBD1,TRBJ1-5,TRBV23-1,TGCGCCAGCAGTCATTTCGACAGGGGACCGATCCAGCCCCAGCATTTT,CASSHFDRGPIQPQHF
NA,NA,TRBJ1-5,TRBV28,TGTGCCAGCACGGGGAACGATCAGCCCCAGCATTTT,CASTGNDQPQHF
NA,NA,TRBJ2-7,TRBV4-3,TGCGCCAGCAGCCAAGCTATACGGTCCTACGAGCAGTACTTC,CASSQAIRSYEQYF
NA,TRBD2,TRBJ2-5,TRBV15,TGTGCCACCAGCAGAGGACTAGCGGGAGGGAAGACCCAGTACTTC,CATSRGLAGGKTQYF
few,TRBD1,TRBJ1-1,TRBV7-2,TGTGCCAGCAGCTACCACCAGGGGGGCACTGAAGCTTTCTTT,CASSYHQGGTEAFF
NA,NA,TRBJ1-1,TRBV19,TGTGCCACCCAGCGGACGCTTTGGACTGAAGCTTTCTTT,CATQRTLWTEAFF
few,NA,TRBJ1-2,TRBV24-1,TGTGCCACCAGTCCATGGAGACCGAAAGCTAACTATGGCTACACCTTC,CATSPWRPKANYGYTF
NA,TRBD1,TRBJ2-7,TRBV27,TGTGCCAGCAGTCCCCGGACAGGGGGGGGCTACGAGCAGTACTTC,CASSPRTGGGYEQYF
NA,NA,TRBJ1-5,TRBV7-2,TGTGCCAGCAGCATGTTAAGCAATCAGCCCCAGCATTTT,CASSMLSNQPQHF
NA,NA,TRBJ2-7,TRBV4-2,TGTGCCAGCAGCCAAGCGGGAAACAGGGTTACCTACGAGCAGTACTTC,CASSQAGNRVTYEQYF
NA,TRBD2,TRBJ2-5,TRBV3-1/TRBV3-2,TGTGCCAGCAGCCAAGATTGGGGGACTAGCGGGAGTGGAGAGACCCAGTACTTC,CASSQDWGTSGSGETQYF
once,TRBD1,TRBJ2-1,TRBV7-2,TGTGCCAGCAGCTTATCTCCGGGACAGGGGCGTCTAAATGAGCAGTTCTTC,CASSLSPGQGRLNEQFF
NA,TRBD1,TRBJ1-1,TRBV19,TGTGCCAGTAGTCCCTCCAGGGGGACTGAAGCTTTCTTT,CASSPSRGTEAFF
NA,TRBD2,TRBJ2-5,TRBV6-5,TGTGCCAGCATGCAACTAGCGGAAGAGACCCAGTACTTC,CASMQLAEETQYF
few,NA,TRBJ1-3,TRBV30,TGTGCCTGGGAGACCGGCTCTGGAAACACCATATATTTT,CAWETGSGNTIYF
NA,TRBD2,TRBJ2-1,TRBV30,TGTGCCTGGAGTACCGTCCGCGGGGGGTACAATGAGCAGTTCTTC,CAWSTVRGGYNEQFF
NA,NA,TRBJ2-2,TRBV9,TGTGCCAGCAGCGCGGGACTCCTTGCGAACACCGGGGAGCTGTTTTTT,CASSAGLLANTGELFF
NA,NA,TRBJ2-7,TRBV28,TGTGCCAGCAGCCTTGACAGTAACCGAGTCTACGAGCAGTACTTC,CASSLDSNRVYEQYF
NA,TRBD1,TRBJ1-1,TRBV19,TGTGCCAGTAGTACCCGGACCACAGGGGACACTGAAGCTTTCTTT,CASSTRTTGDTEAFF
NA,NA,TRBJ1-5,TRBV28,TGTGCCAGCATAGGAGGGTCTAGGACCCAGCATTTT,CASIGGSRTQHF
NA,NA,TRBJ1-3,TRBV18,TGTGCCAGCTCACCACGGGGGGCTACTGGAAACACCATATATTTT,CASSPRGATGNTIYF
NA,NA,TRBJ1-5,TRBV5-4,TGTGCCAGCAGTATACAGGGAGGTCAGCCCCAGCATTTT,CASSIQGGQPQHF
few,NA,TRBJ1-2,TRBV9,TGTGCCAGCAGCGTTGCAGAAAACTATGGCTACACCTTC,CASSVAENYGYTF
NA,NA,TRBJ2-7,TRBV21-1,TGTGCCAGCAGCAAAGTCGGGGACAGGGGACTCTACGAGCAGTACTTC,CASSKVGDRGLYEQYF
NA,NA,TRBJ1-4,TRBV29-1,TGCAGCGTTGAGCAGGGAGGGGAAAAACTGTTTTTT,CSVEQGGEKLFF